The 30 T cell receptor beta chains reported below all come from one sample, sequenced in a study of spatial heterogeneity in lung cancer. TCRdb re-analysed the 5' RACE reads in MiXCR, keeping a single row per CDR3 protein. The table records nearly 15,000 distinct CDR3 sequences, about 7.9% of them present only once. Noted time point: sample taken at primary tumor resection. No cell sorting; template was whole RNA from tumor, lung tissue or PBMC. The sample consisted of PBMCs, taken at surgery. The receptors here all came from a female donor with early-stage non-small cell lung cancer.

There are many counts of this clonotype. V and J are TRBV7-2 and TRBJ2-5; D possibly corresponds to TRBD2 (5 bases). Germline V gives CDR1 SGHTA, CDR2 FQGNSA. The CDR3 totals 16 residues. V dropped 1 base and J dropped 0 bases, with 12 bases sitting between them. As DNA, the CDR3 is TGTGCCAGCAGCTTAGGGCCCATAGCGTACCAAGAGACCCAGTACTTC. Encoded protein: CASSLGPIAYQETQYF.

The sample holds many counts of this clonotype. V gene TRBV12-3 or TRBV12-4 combines with J gene TRBJ2-2; no definite D call. V was cut by 3 bases and J by 7 bases, with 3 bases left in between. The CDR3 is 11 residues long. CDR3 in DNA: TGTGCCAGCAGTTTCTTCGGGGAGCTGTTTTTT. Protein: CASSFFGELFF.

This clonotype was counted at least ten times. The chain combines TRBV7-9 with TRBJ1-2; no definite D call. The CDR3 is made up of 16 amino acids. Germline-derived CDR1 and CDR2 are SEHNR and FQNEAQ (reference sequence). V was pared by 2 bases and J by 0 bases, with 13 bases between. Here the CDR3 reads CASSLRQAVANYGYTF. The CDR3 DNA reads as TGTGCCAGCAGCTTAAGGCAGGCCGTAGCTAACTATGGCTACACCTTC.

The V call is TRBV5-1, the J call TRBJ2-3, with D tentatively TRBD2 (5 bases). Germline loops: CDR1 SGHRS, CDR2 YFSETQ. The CDR3 has 13 residues. V dropped 3 bases and J dropped 0 bases, with 5 bases sitting between them. The CDR3 DNA reads as TGCGCCAGCAGCTGGACTAGCACAGATACGCAGTATTTT. Its translation is CASSWTSTDTQYF.

This clonotype showed up just a few times. CDR3 coding DNA: TGTGCCAGCAGTTTTAACAGGAACACTGAAGCTTTCTTT. Translation gives CASSFNRNTEAFF. This rearrangement joins TRBV12-3 or TRBV12-4 to TRBJ1-1; D ambiguous. Trimming stripped 3 bases from V and 1 base from J, with 6 bases between. The CDR3 consists of 13 residues.

This clonotype has ten or more counts. This rearrangement joins TRBV28 to TRBJ2-7; D might be TRBD1 or TRBD2, each matching 6 bases. The V gene's germline CDR1 is MDHEN and CDR2 SYDVKM. This CDR3 has 12 amino acids. V dropped 4 bases and J dropped 9 bases, with 13 bases sitting between them. This CDR3 is CASSSGGWGQYF. Written as DNA, the CDR3 is TGTGCCAGCAGTTCCGGGGGCTGGGGGCAGTACTTC.

This clonotype came up many times. In nucleotides, the CDR3 is TGTGCCAGCAGTTACTCCACAGGGGCCTCCTACGAGCAGTACTTC. Residues: CASSYSTGASYEQYF. The rearrangement uses TRBV6-5 and TRBJ2-7; 7 nucleotides match TRBD1. The CDR3 totals 15 residues. The J segment lost 0 bases and the V segment lost 0 bases, leaving 2 bases of the junction unmatched. Germline CDR1 MNHEY, CDR2 SVGAGI.

This clonotype appeared many times. The rearrangement joins TRBV20-1 to TRBJ2-7; 14 bases agree with TRBD2. Trimming at V came to 6 bases and at J to 3 bases, leaving 10 bases not matched to a gene. The germline V gene has CDR1 DFQATT and CDR2 SNEGSKA (reference sequence). This CDR3 region has 16 residues. The CDR3 is CSASSGTSGSRYEQYF. In nucleotides, the CDR3 is TGCAGTGCGAGTTCGGGGACTAGCGGGAGTCGCTACGAGCAGTACTTC.

This clonotype has at least ten counts. The chain couples TRBV5-1 to TRBJ2-7, with 10 bases lining up with TRBD2. Germline V gene sequence: CDR1 SGHRS, CDR2 YFSETQ. The CDR3 sequence is 16 residues long. V was clipped by 4 bases and J by 0 bases; unmatched bases: 7. For the CDR3, the DNA is TGCGCCAGCAGCCGGTCCGGGACTAGCGTCTCCTACGAGCAGTACTTC. Amino acids: CASSRSGTSVSYEQYF.

This CDR3 reads CASSPGDIWGDTNDEKLFF. The DNA for the CDR3 is TGTGCCAGTAGTCCGGGTGACATTTGGGGGGATACGAATGATGAAAAACTGTTTTTT. This sequence joins TRBV19 and TRBJ1-4; tentatively, D is TRBD1 (5 bases). The CDR3 loop spans 19 amino acids. The germline gives CDR1 LNHDA, CDR2 SQIVND (reference sequence). V dropped 5 bases and J dropped 6 bases, with 28 bases sitting between them.

This clonotype was seen many times. CDR3 amino acids: CATMGETDTQYF. Written as DNA, the CDR3 is TGTGCCACCATGGGGGAGACAGATACGCAGTATTTT. J is TRBJ2-3 and V is TRBV24-1; either TRBD1 or TRBD2 may supply D (5 bases each). The CDR3 consists of 12 residues. The V gene's germline CDR1 is KGHDR and CDR2 SFDVKD. Deletions cut 8 bases from V and 3 bases from J, with 8 bases between.

This clonotype was counted at least ten times. The CDR3 region is CASSLLLTVNTEAFF. CDR3 bases: TGTGCCAGCAGTTTACTACTGACAGTGAACACTGAAGCTTTCTTT. The V gene is TRBV28, the J gene TRBJ1-1; maybe TRBD1 (5 bases). The CDR3 covers 15 residues. The germline V gene has CDR1 MDHEN and CDR2 SYDVKM. V was shortened by 2 bases and J by 0 bases, with 10 bases between the two germline ends.

This clonotype has just one count. Given a much more abundant clone one base away, this may be a read error. The chain combines TRBV29-1 with TRBJ1-1; TRBD1 might be the D (5 bases). The ends were cut back, 7 bases at V and 2 bases at J, with 20 bases in the middle. This CDR3 region has 15 residues. CDR1 and CDR2 from the germline V gene are SQVTM and ANQGSEA. As DNA, the CDR3 is TGCAGCGCCGCAGGGAGGGCACCCATAAACACTGAAGCTTTCTTT. It is translated as CSAAGRAPINTEAFF. Filled out from reference TRBV29-1 and TRBJ1-1, the complete variable domain reads SAVISQKPSRDICQRGTSLTIQCQVDSQVTMMFWYRQQPGQSLTLIATANQGSEATYESGFVIDKFPISRPNLTFSTLTVSNMSPEDSSIYLCSAAGRAPINTEAFFGQGTRLTVV.

This clonotype was counted between two and nine times. The chain uses TRBV3-1 and TRBJ1-3; D not resolved. The CDR3 totals 16 residues. V lost 0 bases, J lost 1 base, and 10 bases lay in between. Germline V gives CDR1 LGHDT, CDR2 YNNKEL (reference sequence). CDR3: CASSQDLGYSGNTIYF. CDR3 bases: TGTGCCAGCAGCCAAGATCTCGGGTATTCTGGAAACACCATATATTTT. Full variable domain (outside the CDR3, taken from reference TRBV3-1 and TRBJ1-3): DTAVSQTPKYLVTQMGNDKSIKCEQNLGHDTMYWYKQDSKKFLKIMFSYNNKELIINETVPNRFSPKSPDKAHLNLHINSLELGDSAVYFCASSQDLGYSGNTIYFGEGSWLTVV.

This clonotype showed up many times. The rearrangement joins TRBV5-1 to TRBJ2-2; a weak D match, TRBD2 (6 bases). CDR3 length: 16 residues. Trimming cost V 2 bases and J 2 bases, with 13 bases left between them. Germline CDR1 SGHRS, CDR2 YFSETQ. The CDR3 is CASSFSTSRNTGELFF. The CDR3 bases are TGCGCCAGCAGCTTTTCAACTAGCCGTAACACCGGGGAGCTGTTTTTT.

This clonotype was seen repeatedly, ten times or more. The rearrangement uses TRBV19 and TRBJ2-2; 7 nucleotides agree with TRBD2. This CDR3 comprises 13 residues. V trimming: 7 bases; J trimming: 6 bases; junction bases outside the gene matches: 5. The V gene's germline CDR1 is LNHDA and CDR2 SQIVND (reference sequence). CDR3: CASTASGAGELFF. CDR3 in DNA: TGTGCCAGTACGGCGAGCGGGGCCGGGGAGCTGTTTTTT.

This clonotype was found a few times. The V call is TRBV20-1, the J call TRBJ2-1; TRBD2 agrees at 9 bases. The germline V gene has CDR1 DFQATT and CDR2 SNEGSKA (reference sequence). V lost 6 bases, J lost 0 bases, and 9 bases stayed unmatched. CDR3 length: 16 amino acids. CDR3 in amino acids: CSAWRGGSSSYNEQFF. In DNA, the CDR3 is TGCAGTGCGTGGCGGGGGGGATCTAGCTCCTACAATGAGCAGTTCTTC.

There are many counts of this clonotype. The V and J genes are TRBV27 and TRBJ2-1; no clear D. V lost 0 bases, J lost 5 bases, and 8 bases lay in between. CDR1 is MNHEY and CDR2 is SMNVEV in the germline V gene (reference sequence). CDR3 size: 14 residues. CDR3 in DNA: TGTGCCAGCAGTTTATCCAGGCTTAACAATGAGCAGTTCTTC. Translating it yields CASSLSRLNNEQFF.

The CDR3, as DNA: TGCGCCAGCGGGGAGCCGGGCCAAGTTGAGACCCAGTACTTC. Protein: CASGEPGQVETQYF. This chain connects TRBV5-1 to TRBJ2-5, with D possibly matching TRBD2 (5 bases). Trimming pared 7 bases from V and 5 bases from J, leaving 18 bases between. Germline assignment: CDR1 SGHRS and CDR2 YFSETQ. This CDR3 is 14 amino acids long.

The CDR3 loop reads CASSLSVGETQYF. The CDR3 DNA reads as TGTGCCAGCAGCTTATCAGTTGGTGAGACCCAGTACTTC. This chain links TRBV11-2 with TRBJ2-5; D uncertain. Germline CDR1 SGHAT, CDR2 FQNNGV. Between the trimmed V and J ends, which lost 2 bases and 5 bases, there was a span of 9 bases. The CDR3 totals 13 residues.

This clonotype has ten or more counts. The rearrangement joins TRBV20-1 to TRBJ2-7; 10 bases are shared with TRBD2. Germline assignment: CDR1 DFQATT and CDR2 SNEGSKA (reference sequence). V was pared by 5 bases and J by 3 bases, with 7 bases of the junction left unmatched. The length of the CDR3 is 14 residues. CDR3 DNA sequence: TGCAGTGCTGTTCCTAGCGGGAGCTTCTACGAGCAGTACTTC. It specifies CSAVPSGSFYEQYF.

This clonotype was detected only a few times. The chain uses TRBV2 and TRBJ2-1; tentatively, D is TRBD1 (6 bases). The CDR3 covers 15 residues. The germline V and J ends were trimmed by 6 bases and 0 bases, with 12 bases remaining between them. Germline CDR1 is SNHLY and CDR2 is FYNNEI. CDR3 region: CASSPRGLSYNEQFF. CDR3 bases: TGTGCCAGCAGCCCCAGGGGCCTCTCCTACAATGAGCAGTTCTTC. The whole variable domain, filled in from reference TRBV2 and TRBJ2-1, reads EPEVTQTPSHQVTQMGQEVILRCVPISNHLYFYWYRQILGQKVEFLVSFYNNEISEKSEIFDDQFSVERPDGSNFTLKIRSTKLEDSAMYFCASSPRGLSYNEQFFGPGTRLTVL.

The chain has TRBV7-2 and TRBJ1-2; TRBD1 aligns across 7 bases. The CDR3 is made up of 14 amino acids. V lost 3 bases and J lost 8; bases outside the gene matches: 9. Germline lookup yields CDR1 SGHTA and CDR2 FQGNSA. CDR3 loop: CASSFRQGVSGYTF. The CDR3 bases are TGTGCCAGCAGCTTCAGACAGGGAGTTTCAGGCTACACCTTC.

Many counts were recorded for this clonotype. The chain combines TRBV29-1 with TRBJ2-7; 8 bases are shared with TRBD2. The V segment lost 4 bases and the J segment 0 bases; nucleotides outside the gene matches: 2. This CDR3 spans 13 amino acids. Germline lookup yields CDR1 SQVTM and CDR2 ANQGSEA. Here the CDR3 reads CSVVTSGSYEQYF. The CDR3 DNA reads TGCAGCGTTGTAACTAGCGGCTCCTACGAGCAGTACTTC.

This clonotype came up many times. This sequence joins TRBV6-5 and TRBJ2-2; TRBD1 matches 8 bases. V shed 6 bases and J 0 bases; nucleotides not matched to a gene: 3. The CDR3 runs 15 residues. Germline V gives CDR1 MNHEY, CDR2 SVGAGI. CDR3 residues: CASSPGGANTGELFF. DNA for the CDR3: TGTGCCAGCAGCCCAGGGGGCGCGAACACCGGGGAGCTGTTTTTT.

In its sample, this clonotype was seen many times. The V call is TRBV4-1, the J call TRBJ1-4; no clear D gene. The CDR3 consists of 15 residues. CDR1 MGHRA and CDR2 YSYEKL come from the germline V gene. V was trimmed by 1 base and J by 4 bases, leaving 10 bases between them. The CDR3 nucleotides read TGCGCCAGCAGCCAAGTTCCTGGCGGTAATGAAAAACTGTTTTTT. Translation gives CASSQVPGGNEKLFF.

This clonotype was counted ten times or more. The chain recombines TRBV12-3 or TRBV12-4 with TRBJ2-2; no firm D call. The CDR3 length is 14 residues. Trimming cost V 4 bases and J 4 bases, with 10 bases left between them. For the CDR3, the DNA is TGTGCCAGCAGTTGGGCGGCAGGCACCGGGGAGCTGTTTTTT. The encoded protein is CASSWAAGTGELFF.

This clonotype was seen more than once but under ten times. The chain carries TRBV7-8 and TRBJ1-1; D might be TRBD1 (5 bases). Germline loops: CDR1 SGHVS, CDR2 FQNEAQ. Trimming shortened V by 5 bases and J by 5 bases, and 15 bases separated the two germline ends. The CDR3 sequence is 14 residues long. The chain's CDR3 is CASSPFGGRTEAFF. CDR3 nucleotides: TGTGCCAGCAGCCCTTTCGGGGGTAGGACTGAAGCTTTCTTT. Drawing the rest from reference TRBV7-8 and TRBJ1-1, the complete variable domain is GAGVSQSPRYKVAKRGQDVALRCDPISGHVSLFWYQQALGQGPEFLTYFQNEAQLDKSGLPSDRFFAERPEGSVSTLKIQRTQQEDSAVYLCASSPFGGRTEAFFGQGTRLTVV.

This clonotype has ten or more counts. The chain has TRBV4-3 and TRBJ1-2; D possibly corresponds to TRBD1 (6 bases). This CDR3 comprises 14 residues. Germline loops: CDR1 LGHNA, CDR2 YSLEER. The ends were cut back, 1 base at V and 4 bases at J, with 10 bases in the middle. The CDR3 DNA reads as TGCGCCAGCAGCCAAGCGGGGGGCGGCTATGGCTACACCTTC. It translates to CASSQAGGGYGYTF.

About this clonotype: This may arise from a read error, as a much more abundant clone is one base away. The chain couples TRBV20-1 to TRBJ1-2; the D is unclear. CDR3 length equals 13 residues. Germline V gene lookup returns CDR1 DFQATT and CDR2 SNEGSKA (reference sequence). CDR3 DNA sequence: TGCAGTGCCGCTGTCGGGAATAACAATGGCTACACCTTC. Amino acid sequence: CSAAVGNNNGYTF.